The 16 T cell receptor beta chains listed next were all sequenced from one sample in a study of OX40 agonist ivuxolimab in advanced cancers. Some clones are missing from TCRdb's copy, which holds only in-frame ones; the method was immunoSEQ multiplex PCR. The sample has tens of thousands of clones; roughly nine tenths are singletons. The sequences come from CD4+ or CD8+ T cells sorted from blood, collected in a trial of the OX40 agonist ivuxolimab. Source of these receptors: an adult with an advanced solid tumor such as melanoma, head and neck, liver or kidney cancer.

The rearrangement uses TRBV29-1 and TRBJ1-1, with D maybe TRBD1 (5 bases). The CDR3 loop spans 11 amino acids. Germline V CDR1 and CDR2: SQVTM, ANQGSEA. The CDR3 loop is CRVQGDTEAFF. As DNA, the CDR3 is TGCAGGGTACAAGGGGACACTGAAGCTTTCTTT.

The V gene is TRBV6-5, the J gene TRBJ2-2; D unresolved. V was clipped by 2 bases and J by 5 bases, with 12 bases between them. CDR1 is MNHEY and CDR2 is SVGAGI in the germline V gene. This CDR3 is built from 15 residues. The CDR3, as DNA: TGTGCCAGCAGTTACAATAGGGTAGAAACCGGGGAGCTGTTTTTT. Translated, it gives CASSYNRVETGELFF.

The chain is built from TRBV28 and TRBJ1-2; 7 nucleotides align to TRBD1. The CDR3 runs to 17 residues. Germline V gene data show CDR1 as MDHEN and CDR2 as SYDVKM. J was trimmed by 6 bases and V by 2 bases; bases with no gene match: 15. CDR3 sequence reads: CASSLGRKRGRIDGYTF. DNA of the CDR3: TGTGCCAGCAGTTTAGGTCGTAAGAGGGGGCGCATAGATGGCTACACCTTC.

The chain recombines TRBV27 with TRBJ2-1, with D possibly called TRBD1 or TRBD2 (5 bases each). The CDR3 runs 12 residues. Germline V gene sequence: CDR1 MNHEY, CDR2 SMNVEV (reference sequence). Trimming shortened V by 10 bases and J by 6 bases, and 13 bases separated the two germline ends. In DNA form, the CDR3 reads TGTGCCACCTGGGACCCATTCAATGAGCAGTTCTTC. This codes for CATWDPFNEQFF.

This clone was recorded only once. The chain uses TRBV5-1 and TRBJ1-2; TRBD1 matches 7 bases. The V gene end was trimmed by 4 bases and the J gene end by 7 bases; junction bases not matched to a gene: 10. The CDR3 covers 14 residues. CDR1 SGHRS and CDR2 YFSETQ come from the germline V gene. The CDR3 reads CASSLGTVAVGYTF. The CDR3 DNA reads as TGCGCCAGCAGCCTGGGGACAGTCGCTGTTGGCTACACCTTC.

The V gene is TRBV30, the J gene TRBJ2-7; TRBD1 aligns across 8 bases. Germline assignment: CDR1 GTSNPN and CDR2 SVGIG (reference sequence). The CDR3 consists of 15 residues. V dropped 5 bases and J dropped 0; count of bases not matched to a gene: 9. CDR3 nucleotide sequence: TGTGCCTGGGGGCCCACAGGGGGACCCTCCTACGAGCAGTACTTC. It specifies CAWGPTGGPSYEQYF. The full variable domain, with the rest looked up from reference TRBV30 and TRBJ2-7, is SQTIHQWPATLVQPVGSPLSLECTVEGTSNPNLYWYRQAAGRGLQLLFYSVGIGQISSEVPQNLSASRPQDRQFILSSKKLLLSDSGFYLCAWGPTGGPSYEQYFGPGTRLTVT.

J is TRBJ2-3 and V is TRBV6-5; TRBD1 matches 9 bases. Germline values: CDR1 MNHEY, CDR2 SVGAGI. The V and J ends lost 0 bases and 6 bases, in that order; junction bases with no gene match: 7. This CDR3 has 16 amino acids. The CDR3 reads CASSYSWDRAMDTQYF. The CDR3 nucleotides read TGTGCCAGCAGTTACTCGTGGGACAGGGCGATGGATACGCAGTATTTT.

The V and J genes are TRBV7-8 and TRBJ2-5, with TRBD2 matching over 10 bases. Germline V gene sequence: CDR1 SGHVS, CDR2 FQNEAQ. The CDR3 consists of 15 residues. V shed 1 base and J 5 bases; nucleotides not matched to a gene: 4. DNA for the CDR3: TGTGCCAGCAGCTTAGGGCTAGCGGGGGTTGAGACCCAGTACTTC. Translated, it gives CASSLGLAGVETQYF.

CDR3 loop: CASRGQGGYTEAFF. The DNA for the CDR3 is TGTGCCAGCCGGGGGCAGGGAGGATACACTGAAGCTTTCTTT. This chain connects TRBV6-5 to TRBJ1-1, with a possible D match to TRBD1 (6 bases). V gave up 8 bases and J gave up 3 bases, with 16 bases separating them. Germline V gives CDR1 MNHEY, CDR2 SVGAGI. CDR3 length: 14 residues.

The gene calls are TRBV7-9 and TRBJ1-2, with 7 bases that match TRBD1. Germline trimming cut 4 bases from V and 6 bases from J; bases unmatched to any gene: 8. The CDR3 totals 14 residues. Germline CDR1 and CDR2: SEHNR and FQNEAQ (reference sequence). The DNA for the CDR3 is TGTGCCAGCAGCTCGAAGACAGGGTTACATGGCTACACCTTC. Translating gives CASSSKTGLHGYTF.

This clone was counted once. The chain has TRBV10-1 and TRBJ1-1, with D maybe TRBD1 (5 bases). The germline CDR1 and CDR2 sequences are WNHNN and SYGVQD (reference sequence). This CDR3 has 13 amino acids. Deletions cut 5 bases from V and 1 base from J, with 8 bases between. Here the CDR3 DNA reads TGCGCCAGCAGTTTCGACAGGAACACTGAAGCTTTCTTT. As protein: CASSFDRNTEAFF.

The chain links TRBV5-1 to TRBJ2-1; 11 nucleotides match TRBD1. Germline loops: CDR1 SGHRS, CDR2 YFSETQ. Trimming removed 8 bases from V and 7 bases from J; junction bases left unmatched: 11. This CDR3 has 15 amino acids. In DNA, the CDR3 is TGCGCCAGTAATCTCCGAGGGACAGGGGGGAATGAGCAGTTCTTC. Encoded protein: CASNLRGTGGNEQFF.

The chain employs TRBV11-3 and TRBJ2-2; the D is unclear. This CDR3 contains 14 residues. Germline lookup yields CDR1 SGHNT and CDR2 YENEEA. Trimming pared 1 base from V and 2 bases from J, leaving 5 bases between. CDR3: CASSLVLNTGELFF. In nucleotides, the CDR3 is TGTGCCAGCAGCTTAGTGTTAAACACCGGGGAGCTGTTTTTT.

J is TRBJ1-5 and V is TRBV28; 7 nucleotides line up with TRBD1. The V gene's germline CDR1 is MDHEN and CDR2 SYDVKM. V was clipped by 5 bases and J by 1 base; unmatched bases: 5. The CDR3 contains 15 residues. CDR3 protein: CASSTTGVSNQPQHF. Here the CDR3 DNA reads TGTGCCAGCAGTACCACAGGGGTGAGCAATCAGCCCCAGCATTTT.

As DNA, the CDR3 is TGTGCCAGCTCACCACGAAGTGATCAGCCCCAGCATTTT. Amino acid sequence: CASSPRSDQPQHF. This rearrangement joins TRBV18 to TRBJ1-5; D not certain. The CDR3 is 13 amino acids. CDR1 and CDR2 (germline): KGHSH, LQKENI. V lost 1 base and J 5 bases, leaving 6 bases between the germline ends.

The chain uses TRBV7-2 and TRBJ2-1, with 11 bases identical to TRBD2. The germline gives CDR1 SGHTA, CDR2 FQGNSA. V was clipped by 6 bases and J by 5 bases; unmatched bases: 6. This CDR3 comprises 15 residues. CDR3 sequence reads: CASRETSGAHNEQFF. DNA of the CDR3: TGTGCCAGCAGGGAGACTAGCGGGGCGCACAATGAGCAGTTCTTC.